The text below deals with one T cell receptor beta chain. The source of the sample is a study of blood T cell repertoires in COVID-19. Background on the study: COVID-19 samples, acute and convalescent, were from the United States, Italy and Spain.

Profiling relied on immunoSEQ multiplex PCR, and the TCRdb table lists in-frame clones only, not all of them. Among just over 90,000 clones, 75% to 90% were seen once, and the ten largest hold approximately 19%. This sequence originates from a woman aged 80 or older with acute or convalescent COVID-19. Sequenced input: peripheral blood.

CDR3 amino acids: CASSHAWEDQGDTQYF. CDR3 bases: TGTGCCAGCAGCCACGCCTGGGAGGACCAGGGAGATACGCAGTATTTT. This sequence joins TRBV7-9 and TRBJ2-3; possible D gene TRBD2, 6 bases. V shed 5 bases and J shed 5 bases, with 20 bases lying between them. Per the germline V gene, CDR1 is SEHNR and CDR2 is FQNEAQ (reference sequence). The CDR3 is 16 amino acids. Combining the CDR3 with reference TRBV7-9 and TRBJ2-3 gives the whole variable domain DTGVSQNPRHKITKRGQNVTFRCDPISEHNRLYWYRQTLGQGPEFLTYFQNEAQLEKSRLLSDRFSAERPKGSFSTLEIQRTEQGDSAMYLCASSHAWEDQGDTQYFGPGTRLTVL.